The source of this T cell receptor (beta chain) is a study of blood T cell repertoires in COVID-19. The V gene lost 1 base and the J gene lost 0 bases, with 13 bases spanning the gap. Germline-derived CDR1 and CDR2 are SQVTM and ANQGSEA. The CDR3 length is 15 residues. Clones were sequenced by immunoSEQ multiplex PCR, and TCRdb holds only the in-frame ones, with some missing. The sample contains 140,000 or so clones, over 80% of which appear only once. The TCR sequence derives from a man between 60 and 75 years old with active or convalescent COVID-19. V and J are TRBV29-1 and TRBJ2-7; a possible D gene is TRBD1 (6 bases). Material: peripheral blood. This CDR3 is CSVEGVGRGSYEQYF. The CDR3 DNA reads TGCAGCGTTGAAGGGGTGGGCAGGGGCTCCTACGAGCAGTACTTC.